The rows below give T cell receptor beta chains drawn from one sample of a study of T-cell reconstitution after alpha-beta-depleted transplantation in children. TCRdb reprocessed the PCR reads via MiXCR and lists one record per CDR3 protein. The data contain approximately 630,000 distinct CDR3 sequences, less than 15% of them singletons. This sample comprised PBMCs, obtained before TCRalphabeta/CD19-depleted stem cell transplant. These receptors originate from a girl aged 2-9 years with congenital amegakaryocytic thrombocytopenia, due to receive a stem cell transplant. Both conserved end residues are part of each CDR3. The D gene is left open where the match is weak. Clone size is not always given. Where it is, it says once, few, many or a class for expanded clones.

v_gene: TRBV5-1
abundance: many
d_gene: .
j_gene: TRBJ2-1
CDR3aa: CASSLGGINEQFF
CDR3nt: TGCGCCAGCAGCTTGGGCGGAATCAATGAGCAGTTCTTC

v_gene: TRBV14
abundance: .
d_gene: .
j_gene: TRBJ2-7
CDR3aa: CASSQVGLKQYF
CDR3nt: TGTGCCAGCAGCCAAGTAGGGCTGAAGCAGTACTTC

v_gene: TRBV7-6
abundance: many
d_gene: .
j_gene: TRBJ2-3
CDR3aa: CASSIGQRTDTQYF
CDR3nt: TGTGCCAGCAGTATAGGTCAGCGCACAGATACGCAGTATTTT

v_gene: TRBV27
abundance: .
d_gene: TRBD2
j_gene: TRBJ2-1
CDR3aa: CASSLFVRRTSGRARAYNEQFF
CDR3nt: TGTGCCAGCAGTTTATTCGTCCGCCGGACTAGCGGGAGGGCCAGGGCCTACAATGAGCAGTTCTTC

v_gene: TRBV5-1
abundance: few
d_gene: TRBD2
j_gene: TRBJ2-2
CDR3aa: CASSPHGPSGKGELFF
CDR3nt: TGCGCCAGCAGCCCCCACGGGCCTAGCGGGAAAGGGGAGCTGTTTTTT

v_gene: TRBV10-3
abundance: many
d_gene: TRBD1
j_gene: TRBJ1-1
CDR3aa: CAIATGWNTEAFF
CDR3nt: TGTGCCATCGCGACAGGGTGGAACACTGAAGCTTTCTTT

v_gene: TRBV5-1
abundance: many
d_gene: .
j_gene: TRBJ2-3
CDR3aa: CASSSGRGSDTQYF
CDR3nt: TGCGCCAGCAGCTCGGGCCGGGGGTCAGATACGCAGTATTTT

v_gene: TRBV7-6
abundance: .
d_gene: .
j_gene: TRBJ1-2
CDR3aa: CASSPREGGNYGYTF
CDR3nt: TGTGCCAGCAGCCCGAGGGAAGGGGGTAACTATGGCTACACCTTC

v_gene: TRBV12-3/TRBV12-4
abundance: many
d_gene: TRBD2
j_gene: TRBJ2-7
CDR3aa: CASSLGRGSEIYEQYF
CDR3nt: TGTGCCAGCAGTTTGGGACGCGGGAGCGAGATCTACGAGCAGTACTTC

v_gene: TRBV5-4
abundance: few
d_gene: .
j_gene: TRBJ2-1
CDR3aa: CASSPPDASYNEQFF
CDR3nt: TGTGCCAGCAGCCCCCCCGACGCTTCCTACAATGAGCAGTTCTTC

v_gene: TRBV12-3/TRBV12-4
abundance: few
d_gene: .
j_gene: TRBJ2-7
CDR3aa: CASTLLWGDEQYF
CDR3nt: TGTGCCAGCACCCTCCTGTGGGGGGACGAGCAGTACTTC

v_gene: TRBV29-1
abundance: many
d_gene: TRBD2
j_gene: TRBJ2-3
CDR3aa: CSGLTSGSRTDTQYF
CDR3nt: TGCAGCGGATTGACTAGCGGGAGTAGGACAGATACGCAGTATTTT

v_gene: TRBV11-1
abundance: .
d_gene: TRBD1
j_gene: TRBJ2-7
CDR3aa: CASSSNQGQGILRIYEQYF
CDR3nt: TGTGCCAGCAGCTCAAACCAGGGACAGGGAATCTTGAGGATATACGAGCAGTACTTC

v_gene: TRBV5-5
abundance: few
d_gene: TRBD2
j_gene: TRBJ2-1
CDR3aa: CASSFGLAVANEQFF
CDR3nt: TGTGCCAGCAGCTTTGGACTAGCGGTGGCCAATGAGCAGTTCTTC

v_gene: TRBV6-1
abundance: many
d_gene: .
j_gene: TRBJ2-3
CDR3aa: CASSEVVGYTQYF
CDR3nt: TGTGCCAGCAGTGAAGTGGTGGGATATACGCAGTATTTT

v_gene: TRBV27
abundance: .
d_gene: .
j_gene: TRBJ1-2
CDR3aa: CASSLSIGGYGYTF
CDR3nt: TGTGCCAGCAGTTTATCGATTGGGGGGTACGGCTACACCTTC

v_gene: TRBV12-3/TRBV12-4
abundance: .
d_gene: .
j_gene: TRBJ2-1
CDR3aa: CASSSSGSLFYNEQFF
CDR3nt: TGTGCCAGCAGCTCCTCGGGCTCTCTCTTCTACAATGAGCAGTTCTTC

v_gene: TRBV4-2
abundance: many
d_gene: TRBD2
j_gene: TRBJ2-1
CDR3aa: CASRPTSAYNEQFF
CDR3nt: TGTGCCAGCAGGCCGACTAGCGCATACAATGAGCAGTTCTTC

v_gene: TRBV5-1
abundance: .
d_gene: TRBD2
j_gene: TRBJ2-5
CDR3aa: CASEGTGTSGWETQYF
CDR3nt: TGCGCCAGCGAAGGAACCGGGACTAGCGGGTGGGAGACCCAGTACTTC

v_gene: TRBV5-1
abundance: few
d_gene: .
j_gene: TRBJ2-1
CDR3aa: CASSRTGHEQFF
CDR3nt: TGCGCCAGCAGCCGAACAGGTCATGAGCAGTTCTTC

v_gene: TRBV20-1
abundance: many
d_gene: TRBD2
j_gene: TRBJ2-7
CDR3aa: CSAQISGRRGTYEQYF
CDR3nt: TGCAGTGCCCAAATTAGCGGGAGGCGGGGGACCTACGAGCAGTACTTC

v_gene: TRBV5-6
abundance: .
d_gene: TRBD1
j_gene: TRBJ1-5
CDR3aa: CASSLAGQGFDQPQHF
CDR3nt: TGTGCCAGCAGCTTGGCGGGACAGGGTTTCGATCAGCCCCAGCATTTT

v_gene: TRBV29-1
abundance: many
d_gene: .
j_gene: TRBJ2-7
CDR3aa: CSVARTVPYEQYF
CDR3nt: TGCAGCGTGGCTAGGACAGTACCCTACGAGCAGTACTTC

v_gene: TRBV29-1
abundance: .
d_gene: .
j_gene: TRBJ2-1
CDR3aa: CSGTSPLYNEQFF
CDR3nt: TGCAGCGGGACCTCGCCCCTTTACAATGAGCAGTTTTTC

v_gene: TRBV4-1
abundance: .
d_gene: .
j_gene: TRBJ2-1
CDR3aa: CASSQSPYLGEQFF
CDR3nt: TGCGCCAGCAGCCAATCCCCTTATTTGGGTGAGCAGTTCTTC

v_gene: TRBV7-9
abundance: many
d_gene: .
j_gene: TRBJ2-2
CDR3aa: CASSLEGMPPGELFF
CDR3nt: TGTGCCAGCAGCTTAGAAGGGATGCCACCCGGGGAGCTGTTTTTT

v_gene: TRBV29-1
abundance: many
d_gene: .
j_gene: TRBJ1-5
CDR3aa: CSALVGREQPQHF
CDR3nt: TGCAGCGCCCTGGTGGGACGGGAGCAGCCCCAGCATTTT

v_gene: TRBV12-3/TRBV12-4
abundance: few
d_gene: TRBD2
j_gene: TRBJ2-1
CDR3aa: CASSLLAGGDPYNEQFF
CDR3nt: TGTGCCAGCAGTTTACTAGCGGGAGGGGACCCCTACAATGAGCAGTTCTTC

v_gene: TRBV5-1
abundance: few
d_gene: .
j_gene: TRBJ2-5
CDR3aa: CASSLAPVSGQETQYF
CDR3nt: TGCGCCAGCAGCTTGGCTCCGGTTAGCGGCCAAGAGACCCAGTACTTC

v_gene: TRBV20-1
abundance: .
d_gene: .
j_gene: TRBJ2-7
CDR3aa: CSARGQANYEQYF
CDR3nt: TGCAGTGCTAGAGGACAGGCAAACTACGAGCAGTACTTC

v_gene: TRBV5-6
abundance: many
d_gene: .
j_gene: TRBJ1-5
CDR3aa: CASSGWTGNQPQHF
CDR3nt: TGTGCCAGCAGCGGATGGACAGGCAATCAGCCCCAGCATTTT

v_gene: TRBV7-9
abundance: many
d_gene: .
j_gene: TRBJ1-1
CDR3aa: CASSLGGLRTEAFF
CDR3nt: TGTGCCAGCAGCTTAGGTGGCTTACGGACTGAAGCTTTCTTT

v_gene: TRBV27
abundance: few
d_gene: .
j_gene: TRBJ2-3
CDR3aa: CASRPIGLGSDTQYF
CDR3nt: TGTGCCAGCAGGCCGATTGGCCTCGGGTCAGATACGCAGTATTTT

v_gene: TRBV20-1
abundance: many
d_gene: .
j_gene: TRBJ2-1
CDR3aa: CSARSGTQSYNEQFF
CDR3nt: TGCAGTGCTAGATCCGGGACCCAGTCCTACAATGAGCAGTTCTTC

v_gene: TRBV6-2/TRBV6-3
abundance: .
d_gene: .
j_gene: TRBJ2-3
CDR3aa: CASSLLLTSWEDTQYF
CDR3nt: TGTGCCAGCAGCTTGCTTCTCACTAGTTGGGAAGATACGCAGTATTTT

v_gene: TRBV20-1
abundance: many
d_gene: TRBD1
j_gene: TRBJ2-1
CDR3aa: CSASPLEGQGPYNEQFF
CDR3nt: TGCAGTGCCAGTCCTCTGGAGGGACAGGGTCCCTACAATGAGCAGTTCTTC

v_gene: TRBV20-1
abundance: few
d_gene: .
j_gene: TRBJ2-7
CDR3aa: CSARDNQGRPYEQYF
CDR3nt: TGCAGTGCTAGAGACAACCAGGGGCGCCCCTACGAGCAGTACTTC

v_gene: TRBV6-1
abundance: many
d_gene: TRBD2
j_gene: TRBJ2-4
CDR3aa: CASSLMGGDKNIQYF
CDR3nt: TGTGCCAGCAGTCTCATGGGAGGGGATAAAAACATTCAGTACTTC

v_gene: TRBV5-1
abundance: few
d_gene: .
j_gene: TRBJ2-5
CDR3aa: CASSLGARPISQETQYF
CDR3nt: TGCGCCAGCAGCTTGGGGGCTAGGCCGATCTCCCAAGAGACCCAGTACTTC

v_gene: TRBV29-1
abundance: many
d_gene: .
j_gene: TRBJ1-3
CDR3aa: CSVAASNSGNTIYF
CDR3nt: TGCAGCGTCGCCGCCTCGAACTCTGGAAACACCATATATTTT

v_gene: TRBV20-1
abundance: many
d_gene: TRBD2
j_gene: TRBJ2-3
CDR3aa: CSAQTGGPPPDTQYF
CDR3nt: TGCAGTGCTCAAACGGGAGGCCCCCCACCAGATACGCAGTATTTT

v_gene: TRBV20-1
abundance: few
d_gene: .
j_gene: TRBJ2-1
CDR3aa: CSAREFGNEQFF
CDR3nt: TGCAGTGCCAGAGAGTTCGGCAATGAGCAGTTCTTC

v_gene: TRBV7-9
abundance: .
d_gene: .
j_gene: TRBJ2-7
CDR3aa: CASSLVREASYEQYF
CDR3nt: TGTGCCAGCAGCTTAGTGAGGGAGGCATCCTACGAGCAGTACTTC

v_gene: TRBV7-9
abundance: few
d_gene: .
j_gene: TRBJ2-1
CDR3aa: CASSLGGFGNEQFF
CDR3nt: TGTGCCAGCAGCTTAGGAGGCTTCGGGAATGAGCAGTTCTTC

v_gene: TRBV29-1
abundance: many
d_gene: TRBD2
j_gene: TRBJ2-3
CDR3aa: CSVEVVGASGRANTQYF
CDR3nt: TGCAGCGTTGAAGTGGTTGGGGCTAGCGGGAGAGCTAATACGCAGTATTTT

v_gene: TRBV7-6
abundance: many
d_gene: .
j_gene: TRBJ1-4
CDR3aa: CASSGHATNEKLFF
CDR3nt: TGTGCCAGCAGCGGACATGCAACTAATGAAAAACTGTTTTTT

v_gene: TRBV5-1
abundance: many
d_gene: .
j_gene: TRBJ2-1
CDR3aa: CASSTGGFEQFF
CDR3nt: TGCGCCAGCAGCACCGGGGGCTTTGAGCAGTTCTTC

v_gene: TRBV29-1
abundance: many
d_gene: .
j_gene: TRBJ1-2
CDR3aa: CSSAGVTGQYYTF
CDR3nt: TGCAGCTCGGCCGGAGTTACAGGGCAGTATTACACCTTC

v_gene: TRBV7-6
abundance: few
d_gene: TRBD2
j_gene: TRBJ2-1
CDR3aa: CASSRNLAGAGEQFF
CDR3nt: TGTGCCAGCAGCCGCAATCTAGCGGGAGCTGGGGAGCAGTTCTTC

v_gene: TRBV15
abundance: .
d_gene: .
j_gene: TRBJ1-5
CDR3aa: CATSRDRQYIIPINQPQHF
CDR3nt: TGTGCCACCAGCAGAGATCGCCAGTATATAATTCCAATTAATCAGCCCCAGCATTTT

v_gene: TRBV7-9
abundance: few
d_gene: TRBD1
j_gene: TRBJ2-3
CDR3aa: CASGPGDRGTDTQYF
CDR3nt: TGTGCCAGCGGTCCGGGGGACAGGGGCACAGATACGCAGTATTTT

v_gene: TRBV6-5
abundance: .
d_gene: TRBD1
j_gene: TRBJ1-5
CDR3aa: CASSYSAGGDQPQHF
CDR3nt: TGTGCCAGCAGTTACTCGGCAGGGGGAGATCAGCCCCAGCATTTT

v_gene: TRBV15
abundance: .
d_gene: .
j_gene: TRBJ2-1
CDR3aa: CATSRSGTVEQFF
CDR3nt: TGTGCCACCAGCAGAAGCGGGACAGTCGAGCAGTTCTTC

v_gene: TRBV10-3
abundance: many
d_gene: .
j_gene: TRBJ2-7
CDR3aa: CAINSGGSYEQYF
CDR3nt: TGTGCCATCAACTCCGGGGGTTCCTACGAGCAGTACTTC

v_gene: TRBV12-3/TRBV12-4
abundance: many
d_gene: .
j_gene: TRBJ2-2
CDR3aa: CASSHGTGGELFF
CDR3nt: TGTGCCAGCAGTCACGGGACTGGGGGGGAGCTGTTTTTT